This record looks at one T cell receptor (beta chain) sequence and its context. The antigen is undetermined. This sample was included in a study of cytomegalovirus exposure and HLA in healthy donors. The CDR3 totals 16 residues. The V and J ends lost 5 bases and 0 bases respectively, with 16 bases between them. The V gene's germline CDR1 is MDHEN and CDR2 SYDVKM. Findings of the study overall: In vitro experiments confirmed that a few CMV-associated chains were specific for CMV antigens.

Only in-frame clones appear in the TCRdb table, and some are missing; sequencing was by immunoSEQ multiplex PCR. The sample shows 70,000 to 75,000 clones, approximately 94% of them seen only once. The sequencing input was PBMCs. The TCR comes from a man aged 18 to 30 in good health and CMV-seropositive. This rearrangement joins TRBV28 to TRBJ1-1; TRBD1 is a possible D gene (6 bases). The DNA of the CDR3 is TGTGCCAGCAGTCCCCGGACAGTCTCCATGAACACTGAAGCTTTCTTT. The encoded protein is CASSPRTVSMNTEAFF.